These T cell receptor beta chains were read from a single sample in a study of lymphopenia after photon versus proton radiotherapy. Here immunoSEQ multiplex PCR was the method, and the copy in TCRdb shows in-frame clones only, minus some. This table has some 27,000 clones, around 81% appearing once. The sample consisted of peripheral blood, taken from a patient treated with photon-based radiotherapy. The receptor source for this set is a man aged 50-59 years with gastric cancer. The CDR3 runs from the conserved cysteine through the conserved F or W. The D gene is left open where the match is weak. The size entry is marked missing in some rows and otherwise reads once, few, many or a size class.

abundance: .
v_gene: TRBV11-2
d_gene: .
j_gene: TRBJ1-4
CDR3nt: TGTGCCAGCAGCCCAGGGAGGAGGGAGAAGGAAAAACTGTTTTTT
CDR3aa: CASSPGRREKEKLFF

abundance: .
v_gene: TRBV7-8
d_gene: TRBD1
j_gene: TRBJ1-5
CDR3nt: TGTGCCAGCAGCTCCACGGGACAGGGGCATCAGCCCCAGCATTTT
CDR3aa: CASSSTGQGHQPQHF

abundance: .
v_gene: TRBV11-2
d_gene: TRBD2
j_gene: TRBJ2-7
CDR3nt: TGTGCCAGCAGCTTAGGGGCTAGCGGGGACTACGAGCAGTACTTC
CDR3aa: CASSLGASGDYEQYF

abundance: .
v_gene: TRBV10-3
d_gene: .
j_gene: TRBJ1-1
CDR3nt: TGTGCCATCAGCGCCGACAGGTGGACTGAAGCTTTCTTT
CDR3aa: CAISADRWTEAFF

abundance: .
v_gene: TRBV5-4
d_gene: .
j_gene: TRBJ2-3
CDR3nt: TGTGCCAGCAGCTTGGCGGGTACAGGGTTATTAAATACGCAGTATTTT
CDR3aa: CASSLAGTGLLNTQYF

abundance: .
v_gene: TRBV7-2
d_gene: TRBD2
j_gene: TRBJ2-5
CDR3nt: TGTGCCAGCAGCCCGCAGGGGACTAGCGGTGAGACCCAGTACTTC
CDR3aa: CASSPQGTSGETQYF

abundance: few
v_gene: TRBV15
d_gene: .
j_gene: TRBJ2-5
CDR3nt: TGTGCCACCAGCAGAGATAAGGGCCTCTTCGAGACCCAGTACTTC
CDR3aa: CATSRDKGLFETQYF

abundance: .
v_gene: TRBV13
d_gene: .
j_gene: TRBJ2-3
CDR3nt: TGTGCCAGCAGCGAAAGGGGGGGCTCCACAGATACGCAGTATTTT
CDR3aa: CASSERGGSTDTQYF

abundance: .
v_gene: TRBV5-1
d_gene: .
j_gene: TRBJ2-6
CDR3nt: TGCGCCAGCAGCTCCGGGACTTTCTCTGGGGCCAACGTCCTGACTTTC
CDR3aa: CASSSGTFSGANVLTF

abundance: .
v_gene: TRBV10-2
d_gene: .
j_gene: TRBJ1-4
CDR3nt: TGCGCCAGCAGTGCGGGAGCTAATGAAAAACTGTTTTTT
CDR3aa: CASSAGANEKLFF

abundance: .
v_gene: TRBV29-1
d_gene: TRBD1
j_gene: TRBJ2-3
CDR3nt: TGCAGCGTTGTAGGGACAGGGAGCACAGATACGCAGTATTTT
CDR3aa: CSVVGTGSTDTQYF

abundance: .
v_gene: TRBV11-3
d_gene: .
j_gene: TRBJ2-3
CDR3nt: TGTGCCAGCAGCTTAGGTTTCGGATCAGATACGCAGTATTTT
CDR3aa: CASSLGFGSDTQYF

abundance: .
v_gene: TRBV5-6
d_gene: .
j_gene: TRBJ2-2
CDR3nt: TGTGCCAGCAGCTTGGCTGTGACTTTAAACACCGGGGAGCTGTTTTTT
CDR3aa: CASSLAVTLNTGELFF

abundance: .
v_gene: TRBV28
d_gene: .
j_gene: TRBJ2-2
CDR3nt: TGTGCCAGCAGTTTAACCGGGGAGCTGTTTTTT
CDR3aa: CASSLTGELFF

abundance: .
v_gene: TRBV11-2
d_gene: .
j_gene: TRBJ2-1
CDR3nt: TGTGCCAGCAGCCTCCAGGGGAGCTCCTACAATGAGCAGTTCTTC
CDR3aa: CASSLQGSSYNEQFF

abundance: once
v_gene: TRBV7-3
d_gene: TRBD1
j_gene: TRBJ2-2
CDR3nt: TGTGCCAGCAGTCTACAGGGGGCGAACACCGGGGAGCTGTTTTTT
CDR3aa: CASSLQGANTGELFF

abundance: .
v_gene: TRBV7-3
d_gene: TRBD2
j_gene: TRBJ2-1
CDR3nt: TGTGCCAGCAGCTTAGGGACTAGCGCTTACAATGAGCAGTTCTTC
CDR3aa: CASSLGTSAYNEQFF

abundance: .
v_gene: TRBV20-1
d_gene: .
j_gene: TRBJ2-5
CDR3nt: TGCAGTGCTCAGTGGGGAGAGACCCAGTACTTC
CDR3aa: CSAQWGETQYF

abundance: few
v_gene: TRBV19
d_gene: .
j_gene: TRBJ1-2
CDR3nt: TGTGCCAGTAGTATTCAGGGGCCCAGAATGGGCTACACCTTC
CDR3aa: CASSIQGPRMGYTF

abundance: .
v_gene: TRBV11-1
d_gene: .
j_gene: TRBJ2-1
CDR3nt: TGTGCCAGCAGCTTAAGGTCGGTCGGTGAGCAGTTCTTC
CDR3aa: CASSLRSVGEQFF